These 23 T cell receptor beta chains share one sample of origin, sequenced in a study of vaccination effects on CD4 cells after COVID-19 (dated by TCRdb to between 2021 and 2022). To identify antigen-specific CD4+ T cell clonotypes by their expansion, the ViraFEST assay first stimulated PBMC with viral peptide pools and then applied TCR sequencing. After around 11 days of culture, CD4+ T cells were isolated with the EasySep CD4+ T cell isolation kit. PCR-confirmed SARS-CoV-2 infection had occurred in convalescent patients between March and December 2020, before the Alpha, Beta and Delta variants emerged in the United States. Libraries were built with the immunoSEQ multiplex PCR assay. TCRdb obtained this table from immuneACCESS and retained in-frame rearrangements with V and J assigned. These tables miss some clones; where compared with another copy, unresolved V genes account for less than half of the shortfall, and the remainder is unexplained. In this sample the table shows 24,000 or so clones, about three quarters of which occur a single time. The top ten clones comprise more than 15% of the sample.

No antigen is known for these receptors. This specimen consisted of CD4+ T cells from PBMCs cultured with SARS-CoV-2 spike peptides, obtained before COVID-19 vaccination. In the paper's terms, the cell subset or site label means: SARS-CoV-2 spike overlapping peptide pool stimulation. All receptors come from a human donor who had a prior SARS-CoV-2 infection.

This rearrangement joins TRBV4-3 to TRBJ2-5; 11 bases line up with TRBD2. CDR1 and CDR2 from the germline V gene are LGHNA and YSLEER. With V trimmed by 3 bases and J by 1 base, 10 bases remained unmatched. This CDR3 contains 18 residues. The CDR3 protein is CASSQGLAADHFQETQYF. DNA for the CDR3: TGCGCCAGCAGCCAGGGACTAGCGGCAGACCACTTCCAAGAGACCCAGTACTTC.

V gene TRBV9 combines with J gene TRBJ1-6, with a possible D match to TRBD1 (6 bases). V gave up 4 bases and J gave up 5 bases, with 13 bases separating them. The V gene's germline CDR1 is SGDLS and CDR2 YYNGEE. This CDR3 is 15 amino acids long. CDR3 region: CASSPGWTDNSPLHF. Here the CDR3 DNA reads TGTGCCAGCAGCCCCGGGTGGACAGATAATTCACCCCTCCACTTT. The full variable domain, completed using reference TRBV9 and TRBJ1-6, is DSGVTQTPKHLITATGQRVTLRCSPRSGDLSVYWYQQSLDQGLQFLIQYYNGEERAKGNILERFSAQQFPDLHSELNLSSLELGDSALYFCASSPGWTDNSPLHFGNGTRLTVT.

V and J are TRBV9 and TRBJ2-2; D may be TRBD2 (6 bases). Germline CDR1 is SGDLS and CDR2 is YYNGEE. Trimming removed 0 bases at V and 1 base at J, with 13 bases between. CDR3 length: 17 residues. The CDR3: CASSVGAGRGNTGELFF. CDR3 nucleotides: TGTGCCAGCAGCGTAGGGGCTGGGCGGGGGAACACCGGGGAGCTGTTTTTT.

The chain combines TRBV6-4 with TRBJ2-7, with 9 positions matching TRBD1. The V gene's germline CDR1 is MRHNA and CDR2 SNTAGT. V gave up 6 bases and J gave up 3 bases; unmatched junction bases: 21. This CDR3 region has 19 residues. The CDR3 protein is CASRFPGTGKPPILYEQYF. The DNA of the CDR3 is TGTGCCAGCAGATTTCCCGGGACAGGGAAGCCCCCCATCCTCTACGAGCAGTACTTC.

This chain uses TRBV24-1 with TRBJ2-7; no reliable D call. This CDR3 contains 11 residues. The V gene's germline CDR1 is KGHDR and CDR2 SFDVKD. V dropped 3 bases and J dropped 2 bases, with 1 base sitting between them. The CDR3 protein is CATSDTYEQYF. In DNA, the CDR3 is TGTGCCACCAGTGATACCTACGAGCAGTACTTC.

This rearrangement joins TRBV10-3 to TRBJ2-6; no reliable D call. The CDR3 runs 15 residues. Germline CDR1 and CDR2: ENHRY and SYGVKD. Deletions cut 0 bases from V and 4 bases from J, with 7 bases between. The CDR3: CAISESYPGANVLTF. Written as DNA, the CDR3 is TGTGCCATCAGTGAGTCCTATCCCGGGGCCAACGTCCTGACTTTC.

The chain uses TRBV10-3 and TRBJ2-3; 8 bases match TRBD2. The germline CDR1 and CDR2 sequences are ENHRY and SYGVKD. CDR3 length: 14 amino acids. V lost 7 bases to trimming and J lost 5 bases; unmatched junction nucleotides: 8. The CDR3 loop is CAIKGLAGLDTQYF. In DNA form, the CDR3 reads TGTGCCATCAAGGGGCTAGCGGGCCTAGATACGCAGTATTTT.

The rearrangement links TRBV19 to TRBJ2-7; D could derive from TRBD1 or TRBD2 (5 bases each). Between the trimmed V and J ends, which lost 7 bases and 0 bases, there was a span of 16 bases. This CDR3 has 15 amino acids. Germline V lookup: CDR1 LNHDA, CDR2 SQIVND (reference sequence). CDR3 in amino acids: CASTRGRGRSYEQYF. The CDR3, as DNA: TGTGCCAGTACCCGGGGAAGGGGTCGCTCCTACGAGCAGTACTTC. Supplemented by reference TRBV19 and TRBJ2-7, the full variable domain reads DGGITQSPKYLFRKEGQNVTLSCEQNLNHDAMYWYRQDPGQGLRLIYYSQIVNDFQKGDIAEGYSVSREKKESFPLTVTSAQKNPTAFYLCASTRGRGRSYEQYFGPGTRLTVT.

CDR3 bases: TGTGCCAGCAGTCTCGGGACAGAGGACAATGAGCAGTTCTTC. This encodes CASSLGTEDNEQFF. This chain links TRBV2 with TRBJ2-1, with 7 bases lining up with TRBD1. Germline assignment: CDR1 SNHLY and CDR2 FYNNEI. The V gene end was trimmed by 5 bases and the J gene end by 5 bases; junction bases not matched to a gene: 6. The CDR3 loop spans 14 amino acids.

For this clone: The junction shows a germline mismatch at one end, possibly a read error. The chain combines TRBV7-7 with TRBJ2-2, with D perhaps TRBD2 (5 bases). Germline lookup yields CDR1 SSHAT and CDR2 FNYEAQ (reference sequence). The CDR3 consists of 16 residues. CDR3 coding DNA: TGTGCTAGCAGCTTAGCGTTCCCGGGTGGGACCGGGGAGCTGTTTTTT. Its translation is CASSLAFPGGTGELFF.

The chain joins TRBV30 to TRBJ2-2, with 9 positions matching TRBD1. The CDR3 extends over 14 amino acids. Germline V gene lookup returns CDR1 GTSNPN and CDR2 SVGIG (reference sequence). V shed 3 bases and J 9 bases; nucleotides not matched to a gene: 8. The CDR3 loop is CAWRTGTGFRELFF. The CDR3 region has the DNA TGTGCCTGGAGAACCGGGACAGGGTTCCGGGAGCTGTTTTTT. Supplemented by reference TRBV30 and TRBJ2-2, the full variable domain reads SQTIHQWPATLVQPVGSPLSLECTVEGTSNPNLYWYRQAAGRGLQLLFYSVGIGQISSEVPQNLSASRPQDRQFILSSKKLLLSDSGFYLCAWRTGTGFRELFFGEGSRLTVL.

The J gene is TRBJ1-3, the V gene TRBV2; D remains unclear. The CDR3 has 16 residues. Trimming removed 5 bases from V and 3 bases from J, with 17 bases in between. Germline CDR1 is SNHLY and CDR2 is FYNNEI. DNA of the CDR3: TGTGCCAGCAGTTATTCGCGCGTGGGATTTGGAAACACCATATATTTT. It is translated as CASSYSRVGFGNTIYF.

CDR3 sequence reads: CASGTPDRDYGYTF. The CDR3 bases are TGTGCCAGCGGGACCCCTGACAGGGACTATGGCTACACCTTC. The chain links TRBV6-5 to TRBJ1-2, with TRBD1 identical over 7 bases. The CDR3 consists of 14 residues. The junction had 9 bases not matched to a gene; V was cut back by 8 bases and J by 3 bases. Germline loops: CDR1 MNHEY, CDR2 SVGAGI.

The CDR3 sequence: CASTTPRSGARSSGANVLTF. The CDR3 region has the DNA TGCGCCAGCACCACTCCGAGGTCGGGGGCCAGAAGCTCTGGGGCCAACGTCCTGACTTTC. The chain is built from TRBV5-1 and TRBJ2-6; D may be TRBD1 or TRBD2 (6 bases each). V lost 6 bases to trimming and J lost 0 bases, with 25 bases between them. The CDR3 spans 20 residues. Germline V gene lookup returns CDR1 SGHRS and CDR2 YFSETQ.

The chain couples TRBV11-3 to TRBJ1-1; a possible D gene is TRBD1 (6 bases). The CDR3 runs to 14 residues. Germline CDR1 and CDR2: SGHNT and YENEEA. V was clipped by 3 bases and J by 3 bases, with 11 bases between them. CDR3 region: CASSFTGKDTEAFF. Written as DNA, the CDR3 is TGTGCCAGCAGCTTTACAGGGAAGGACACTGAAGCTTTCTTT.

This chain connects TRBV5-4 to TRBJ1-4; D gene ambiguous. The CDR3 is 13 residues long. Germline V gene sequence: CDR1 SGHNT, CDR2 YYREEE (reference sequence). The V end was cut by 1 base, the J end by 5 bases, with 6 bases between. As DNA, the CDR3 is TGTGCCAGCAGCTTGCCGCCCAATGAAAAACTGTTTTTT. This codes for CASSLPPNEKLFF.

The rearrangement links TRBV11-2 to TRBJ2-7, with 8 nucleotides matching TRBD1. V gave up 7 bases and J gave up 3 bases; unmatched junction bases: 11. This CDR3 is built from 15 residues. Looked up from germline, CDR1 is SGHAT and CDR2 is FQNNGV. The CDR3 sequence is CASTTTSGTGYEQYF. The CDR3 DNA reads as TGTGCCAGCACCACTACCTCCGGGACAGGCTACGAGCAGTACTTC.

The rearrangement joins TRBV6-6 to TRBJ2-3, with 7 positions matching TRBD2. Germline CDR1 reads MNHNY; CDR2 reads SVGAGI (reference sequence). This CDR3 comprises 16 residues. V lost 5 bases and J lost 3; bases outside the gene matches: 11. In DNA, the CDR3 is TGTGCCAGCAGTGGGCGGATGGGGGGGTGGACAGATACGCAGTATTTT. Protein: CASSGRMGGWTDTQYF.

The chain links TRBV30 to TRBJ2-6; D may be TRBD1 (5 bases). There are 14 residues in the CDR3. Between the trimmed V and J ends, which lost 2 bases and 7 bases, there was a span of 12 bases. In germline, CDR1 is GTSNPN, CDR2 SVGIG (reference sequence). The CDR3 nucleotides are TGTGCCTGGAGTCAGGACACCGTTGCCAACGTCCTGACTTTC. Its translation is CAWSQDTVANVLTF.

The chain is built from TRBV19 and TRBJ2-7; possible D gene TRBD2, 5 bases. The V gene's germline CDR1 is LNHDA and CDR2 SQIVND (reference sequence). This CDR3 has 13 amino acids. V was shortened by 10 bases and J by 1 base, with 14 bases between the two germline ends. The DNA of the CDR3 is TGTGCCACCTCAAATCGGGGTTCCTACGAGCAGTACTTC. Translated, it gives CATSNRGSYEQYF.

The chain recombines TRBV5-4 with TRBJ2-7; D is possibly TRBD1 or TRBD2 (7 bases each). Trimming removed 4 bases from V and 2 bases from J, with 19 bases in between. The CDR3 covers 16 residues. Germline values: CDR1 SGHNT, CDR2 YYREEE (reference sequence). The CDR3 nucleotides are TGTGCCAGCAGCCCAGGGGGGGGTCTGGATACCTACGAGCAGTACTTC. It specifies CASSPGGGLDTYEQYF. Full variable domain (remainder filled in from reference TRBV5-4 and TRBJ2-7): ETGVTQSPTHLIKTRGQQVTLRCSSQSGHNTVSWYQQALGQGPQFIFQYYREEENGRGNFPPRFSGLQFPNYSSELNVNALELDDSALYLCASSPGGGLDTYEQYFGPGTRLTVT.

As to this clone: Compared with germline, one end of the junction differs, possibly owing to a read error. This chain connects TRBV3-1 (or the pseudogene TRBV3-2) to TRBJ2-1; possible D gene TRBD1, 5 bases. The CDR3 is made up of 14 amino acids. Germline values: CDR1 LGHDT, CDR2 YNNKEL (reference sequence). CDR3 sequence: CASSQVIGDNEQFF. CDR3 DNA sequence: TGTGCCAGCAGTCAAGTGATAGGGGACAATGAGCAGTTCTTC.

This chain uses TRBV4-3 with TRBJ2-1, with a tentative D call TRBD2 (5 bases). Trimming took 0 bases from V and 3 from J, leaving 18 bases between them. The CDR3 extends over 18 amino acids. CDR1 is LGHNA, CDR2 YSLEER, per germline. CDR3 region: CASSQERSGPTYYNEQFF. The CDR3, as DNA: TGCGCCAGCAGCCAAGAAAGAAGCGGACCCACCTACTACAATGAGCAGTTCTTC.